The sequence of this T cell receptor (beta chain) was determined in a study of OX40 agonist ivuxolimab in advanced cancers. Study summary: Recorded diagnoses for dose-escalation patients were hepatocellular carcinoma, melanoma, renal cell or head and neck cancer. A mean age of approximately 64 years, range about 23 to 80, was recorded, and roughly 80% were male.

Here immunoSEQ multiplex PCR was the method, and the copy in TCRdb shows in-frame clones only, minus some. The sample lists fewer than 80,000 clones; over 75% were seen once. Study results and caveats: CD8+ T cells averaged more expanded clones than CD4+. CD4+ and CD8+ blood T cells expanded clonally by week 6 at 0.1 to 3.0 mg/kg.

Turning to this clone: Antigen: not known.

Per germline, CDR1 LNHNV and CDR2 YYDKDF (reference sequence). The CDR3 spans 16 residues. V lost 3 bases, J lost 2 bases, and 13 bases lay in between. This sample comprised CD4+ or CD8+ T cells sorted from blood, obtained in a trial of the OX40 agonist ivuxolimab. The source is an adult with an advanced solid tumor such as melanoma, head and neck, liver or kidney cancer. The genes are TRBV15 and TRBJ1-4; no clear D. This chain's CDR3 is CATSSQLLGTNEKLFF. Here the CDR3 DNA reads TGTGCCACCAGCAGTCAACTACTGGGGACTAATGAAAAACTGTTTTTT.